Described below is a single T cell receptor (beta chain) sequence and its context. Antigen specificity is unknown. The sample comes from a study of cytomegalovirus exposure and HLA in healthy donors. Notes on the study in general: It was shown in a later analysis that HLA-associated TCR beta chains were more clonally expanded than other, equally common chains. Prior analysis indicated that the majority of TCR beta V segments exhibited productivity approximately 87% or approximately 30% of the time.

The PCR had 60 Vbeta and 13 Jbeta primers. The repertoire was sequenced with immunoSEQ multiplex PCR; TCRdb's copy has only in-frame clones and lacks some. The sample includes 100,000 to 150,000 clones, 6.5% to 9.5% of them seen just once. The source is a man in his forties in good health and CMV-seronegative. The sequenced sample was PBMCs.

The CDR3, as DNA: TGTGCCAGCAGCTTAGATCGCCCCGTCGAGGGTGCTAAGTACAATGAGCAGTTCTTC. Amino acid sequence: CASSLDRPVEGAKYNEQFF. This rearrangement joins TRBV11-2 to TRBJ2-1; TRBD2 might be the D (5 bases). V lost 0 bases and J 4 bases, leaving 22 bases between the germline ends. The CDR3 is made up of 19 amino acids. The germline V gene has CDR1 SGHAT and CDR2 FQNNGV.